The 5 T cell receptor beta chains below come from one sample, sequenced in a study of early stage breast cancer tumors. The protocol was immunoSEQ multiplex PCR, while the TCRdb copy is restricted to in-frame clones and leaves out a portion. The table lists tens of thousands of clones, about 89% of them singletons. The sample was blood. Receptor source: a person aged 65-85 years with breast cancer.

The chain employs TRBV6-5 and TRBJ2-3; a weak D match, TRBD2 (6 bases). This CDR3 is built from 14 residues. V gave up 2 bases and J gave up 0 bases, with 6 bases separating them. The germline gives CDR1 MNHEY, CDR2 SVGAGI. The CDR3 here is CASSYGGSTDTQYF. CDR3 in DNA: TGTGCCAGCAGTTACGGGGGGAGCACAGATACGCAGTATTTT.

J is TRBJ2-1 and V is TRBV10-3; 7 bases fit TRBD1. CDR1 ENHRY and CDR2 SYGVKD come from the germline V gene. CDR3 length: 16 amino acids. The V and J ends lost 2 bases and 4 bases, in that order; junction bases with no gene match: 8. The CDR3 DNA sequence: TGTGCCATCAGTGAGGCAACCGGGACAGTATACAATGAGCAGTTCTTC. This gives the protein CAISEATGTVYNEQFF.

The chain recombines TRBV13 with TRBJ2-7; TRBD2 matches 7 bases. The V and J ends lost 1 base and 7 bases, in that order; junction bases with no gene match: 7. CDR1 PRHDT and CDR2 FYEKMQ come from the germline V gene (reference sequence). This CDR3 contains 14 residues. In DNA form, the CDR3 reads TGTGCCAGCAGCTTAGAAACAGGAGCGGGAGAGCAGTACTTC. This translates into CASSLETGAGEQYF.

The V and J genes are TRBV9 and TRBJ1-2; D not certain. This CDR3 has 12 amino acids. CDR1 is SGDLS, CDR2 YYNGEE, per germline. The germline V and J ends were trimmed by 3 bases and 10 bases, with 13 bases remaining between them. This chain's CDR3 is CASSGRNQDYTF. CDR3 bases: TGTGCCAGCAGCGGACGGAATCAGGACTACACCTTC.

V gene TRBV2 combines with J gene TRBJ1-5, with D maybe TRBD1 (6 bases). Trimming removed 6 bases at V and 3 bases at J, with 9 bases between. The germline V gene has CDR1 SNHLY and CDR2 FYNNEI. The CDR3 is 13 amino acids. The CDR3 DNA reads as TGTGCCAGCAGGAAGGGACACAATCAGCCCCAGCATTTT. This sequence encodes CASRKGHNQPQHF.